This T cell receptor beta chain appears in the sequencing data of a study of graft-versus-host responses after intestinal transplantation. Background on the study: Uniformly, recipients were administered anti-thymocyte globulin induction with subsequent tacrolimus and steroids for roughly three years. Findings and caveats of the study: With peak circulating GvH clone levels came an association with early post-transplant HvG declines. Clonal ratios of graft-versus-host to host-versus-graft in allografts were high for patients exhibiting graft-donor T cell macrochimerism.

V shed 3 bases and J 6 bases; nucleotides not matched to a gene: 10. Per germline, CDR1 LNHDA and CDR2 SQIVND (reference sequence). This CDR3 is built from 15 residues. Using immunoSEQ multiplex PCR, the repertoire was profiled, and TCRdb retains in-frame clones only, with some absent. The sample shows about 15,000 clones, around 87% of them seen only once. In the case of this clone: As yet, its antigen is unknown.

The sequence derives from a human patient who received an intestinal transplant, so some T cells may come from the graft donor. The chain employs TRBV19 and TRBJ2-7; 8 bases are a match to TRBD2. Specimen: bone marrow, collected roughly 120 days after intestinal transplantation. This CDR3 reads CASSMRVAGSSEQYF. As DNA, the CDR3 is TGTGCCAGTAGTATGAGGGTAGCGGGATCTTCCGAGCAGTACTTC.